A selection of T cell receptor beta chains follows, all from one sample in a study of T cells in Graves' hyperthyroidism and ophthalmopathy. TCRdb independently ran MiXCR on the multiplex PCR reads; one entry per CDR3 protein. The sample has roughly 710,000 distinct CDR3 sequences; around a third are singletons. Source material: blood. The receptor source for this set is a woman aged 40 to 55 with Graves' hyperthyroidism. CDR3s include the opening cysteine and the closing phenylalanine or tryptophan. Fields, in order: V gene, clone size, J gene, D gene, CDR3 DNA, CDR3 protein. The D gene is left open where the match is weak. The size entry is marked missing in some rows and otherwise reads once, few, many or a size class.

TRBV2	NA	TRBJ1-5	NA	TGTGCCAGCAGTATCGGACGGGAAAATCAGCCCCAGCATTTT	CASSIGRENQPQHF
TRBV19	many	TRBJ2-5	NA	TGTGCCAGTAGTATGGAGGTCCAGCCGTCGTACCAAGAGACCCAGTACTTC	CASSMEVQPSYQETQYF
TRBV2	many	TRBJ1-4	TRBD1	TGTGCCAGCAGTCGGGACAGTCCAACTAATGAAAAACTGTTTTTT	CASSRDSPTNEKLFF
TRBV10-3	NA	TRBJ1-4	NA	TGTGCCATCAGTGAGGGGACGCCGAGGGAAAAACTGTTTTTT	CAISEGTPREKLFF
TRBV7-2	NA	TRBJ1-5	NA	TGTGCCAGCAGCCCCACGGACAGTAGCAATCAGCCCCAGCATTTT	CASSPTDSSNQPQHF
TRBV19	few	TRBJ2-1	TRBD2	TGTGCCAGTAGACTAGCGGGGGTTTACAATGAGCAGTTCTTC	CASRLAGVYNEQFF
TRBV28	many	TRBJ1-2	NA	TGTGCCAGCAGTCGACAGAACTATGGCTACACCTTC	CASSRQNYGYTF
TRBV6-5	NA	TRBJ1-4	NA	TGTGCCAGCAGTTATCTGGGGTCAGGGAAAGGACTGTTTTTT	CASSYLGSGKGLFF
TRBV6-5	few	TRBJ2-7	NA	TGTGCCAGCAACCCAAGGGCGGGGGCCTCGTACGAGCAGTACTTC	CASNPRAGASYEQYF
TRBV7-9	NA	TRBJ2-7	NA	TGTGCCAGCAGCGACCAGGGGTACGAGCAGTACTTC	CASSDQGYEQYF
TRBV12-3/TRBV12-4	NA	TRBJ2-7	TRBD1	TGTGCCAGCAGTAAGGGGACAGTAGCGTACGAGCAGTACTTC	CASSKGTVAYEQYF
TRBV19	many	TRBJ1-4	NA	TGTGCCAGTACCCCGTGGGCGTTGAGTGAAAAACTGTTTTTT	CASTPWALSEKLFF
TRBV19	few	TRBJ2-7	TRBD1	TGTGCCAGTAGTATAGAGGGACAGGGCTACGAGCAGTACTTC	CASSIEGQGYEQYF
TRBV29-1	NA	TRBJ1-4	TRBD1	TGCAGCGTTGAGATGCGCGGGACAGGGGTTGAAAAACTGTTTTTT	CSVEMRGTGVEKLFF
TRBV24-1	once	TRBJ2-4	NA	TGTGCCACCAGTGATGGAGCCAAAAACATTCAGTACTTC	CATSDGAKNIQYF
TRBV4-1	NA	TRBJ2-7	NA	TGCGCCAGCAGCCAAACACCTTTCGCCTACGAGCAGTACTTC	CASSQTPFAYEQYF
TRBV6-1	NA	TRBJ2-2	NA	TGTGCCAGCACCCTCGGCGGGGAGCTGTTTTTT	CASTLGGELFF
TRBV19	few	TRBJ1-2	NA	TGTGCCAGTAGTATGGTAAGGGACTATGGCTACACCTTC	CASSMVRDYGYTF
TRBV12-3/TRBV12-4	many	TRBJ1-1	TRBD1	TGTGCCAGCAGCCCAGGGGGGGACACTGAAGCTTTCTTT	CASSPGGDTEAFF
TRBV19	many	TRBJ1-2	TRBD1	TGTGCCAGTAGTAGAGTCTCGACAGGGGCTAAAGGCTACACCTTC	CASSRVSTGAKGYTF
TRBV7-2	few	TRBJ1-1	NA	TGTGCCAGCAGCTTAGAGGGGGGGATGGCGAACACTGAAGCTTTCTTT	CASSLEGGMANTEAFF
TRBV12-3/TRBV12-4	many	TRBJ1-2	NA	TGTGCCAGCAGTACCGACCCATATGGCTACACCTTC	CASSTDPYGYTF
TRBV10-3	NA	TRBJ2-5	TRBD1	TGTGCCATCAGGGCCAGGGGGTTAGAGACCCAGTACTTC	CAIRARGLETQYF
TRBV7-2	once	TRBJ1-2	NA	TGTGCCAGCAGTTTATACGCAGGATCAACCTATGGCTACACCTTC	CASSLYAGSTYGYTF
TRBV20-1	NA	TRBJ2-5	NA	TGCAGTGCTATTGGGAGTGCCCCCGAGACCCAGTACTTC	CSAIGSAPETQYF
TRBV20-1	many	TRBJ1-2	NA	TGCAGTGCTAGGGCTGACAGTTATGGCTACACCTTC	CSARADSYGYTF
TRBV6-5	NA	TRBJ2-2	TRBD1	TGTGCCAGCAGTGGGGACAGGGACGGGGAGCTGTTTTTT	CASSGDRDGELFF
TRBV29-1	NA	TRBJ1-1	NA	TGCAGCGTTGAAGATCGGGCCAGGGTTGCCGTCACTGAAGCTTTCTTT	CSVEDRARVAVTEAFF
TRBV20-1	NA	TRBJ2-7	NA	TGCAGTGCTAGAGTCCGGAGCTCCTACGAGCAGTACTTC	CSARVRSSYEQYF
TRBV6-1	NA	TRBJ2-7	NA	TGTGCCAGCATTCGGGCAGGGGCCTACGAGCAGTACTTC	CASIRAGAYEQYF
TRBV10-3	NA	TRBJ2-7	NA	TGTGCCATCAGTGACTCGCGGGCAACTCCCCACGAGCAGTACTTC	CAISDSRATPHEQYF
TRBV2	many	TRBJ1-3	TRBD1	TGTGCCAGCAGGGGTCCCGGGACAGCCTCTGGAAACACCATATATTTT	CASRGPGTASGNTIYF
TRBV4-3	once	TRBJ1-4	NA	TGCGCCAGCAGCCAAGCAGGGCCTTCCGAAAAACTGTTTTTT	CASSQAGPSEKLFF
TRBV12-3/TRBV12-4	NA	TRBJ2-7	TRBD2	TGTGCCAGCAGTTCATCTAGCGGCTCCTACGAGCAGTACTTC	CASSSSSGSYEQYF
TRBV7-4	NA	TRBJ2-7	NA	TGTGCCAGCAGTTTAGCGAGGGGGGCATTCTACGAGCAGTACTTC	CASSLARGAFYEQYF
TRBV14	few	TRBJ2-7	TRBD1	TGTGCCAGCAGCCAGGGGACAGGGATGACCTACGAGCAGTACTTC	CASSQGTGMTYEQYF
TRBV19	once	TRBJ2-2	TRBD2	TGTGCCAGTAGTTTAGGGAGCAGCGGGAGGTCCACCGGGGAGCTGTTTTTT	CASSLGSSGRSTGELFF
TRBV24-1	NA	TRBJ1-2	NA	TGTGCCACCAGTGCGCAGATCGGGGGAGGCTACACCTTC	CATSAQIGGGYTF
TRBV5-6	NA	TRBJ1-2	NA	TGTGCCAGCAGCTTGGAACCCAGACCCTCCTATGGCTACACCTTC	CASSLEPRPSYGYTF
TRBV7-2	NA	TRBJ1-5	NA	TGTGCCAGCAGCTTAGGGACAGACCAGCAGCCCCAGCATTTT	CASSLGTDQQPQHF
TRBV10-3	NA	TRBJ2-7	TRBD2	TGTGCCAGCACCCGATTCGGGCCGAGCGGGAGCAACGAGCAGTACTTC	CASTRFGPSGSNEQYF
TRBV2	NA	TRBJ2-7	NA	TGTGCCAGCAGCCCCGGGGCCGGAAACTACGAGCAGTACTTC	CASSPGAGNYEQYF
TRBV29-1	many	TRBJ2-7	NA	TGCAGCGTTGACCTCAGGGATGACTCCTACGAGCAGTACTTC	CSVDLRDDSYEQYF
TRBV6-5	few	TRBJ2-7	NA	TGTGCCAGCAGTCCCCCATCGAGGCTCTACGAGCAGTACTTC	CASSPPSRLYEQYF
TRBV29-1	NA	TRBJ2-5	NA	TGCAGCGTGGACGCAGGGATCCAAGAGACCCAGTACTTC	CSVDAGIQETQYF
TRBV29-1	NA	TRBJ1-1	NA	TGCAGCGTTGACGACGGGGTAGCTTTCTTT	CSVDDGVAFF
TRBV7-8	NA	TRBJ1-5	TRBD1	TGTGCCAGCAGCCCAGACAGGGCGGGACGGCCCCAGCATTTT	CASSPDRAGRPQHF
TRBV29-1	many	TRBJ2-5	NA	TGCAGCGTTTTCCCGGGGAATTCGGAGACCCAGTACTTC	CSVFPGNSETQYF
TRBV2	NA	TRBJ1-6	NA	TGTGCCACCAGCCAGGGAAGCCGTCACCTCCACTTT	CATSQGSRHLHF
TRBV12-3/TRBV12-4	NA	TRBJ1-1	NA	TGTGCCAGCAGTTCGCGACAGCTAAAGGACACTGAAGCTTTCTTT	CASSSRQLKDTEAFF
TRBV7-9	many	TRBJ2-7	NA	TGTGCCAGCAGCCCCAGAACACAATACGAGCAGTACTTC	CASSPRTQYEQYF